The 32 T cell receptor beta chains below were found in one sample sequenced in a study of TIL therapy for anti-PD-1-resistant metastatic lung cancer. Documented time point: pre-treatment sample, taken before nivolumab and TIL therapy. The tumor samples were excised metastases, mostly pleural nodules or supraclavicular lymph nodes. Sequencing used immunoSEQ v3. TCRdb's copy holds only in-frame clones and misses some; the assay was immunoSEQ multiplex PCR. The sample carries around 13,000 clones, 66% recorded once. This material consisted of tumor tissue, taken at baseline. The origin of the receptors is a woman aged 30-79 years with non-small cell lung cancer.

This clone was found a few times. The rearrangement uses TRBV7-2 and TRBJ1-6; 10 bases are shared with TRBD1. The germline V gene encodes CDR1 SGHTA and CDR2 FQGNSA. The ends lost 5 bases at V and 10 bases at J; junction bases unmatched: 5. The CDR3 covers 14 residues. CDR3 amino acids: CASSLRDRGSPLHF. The CDR3 nucleotides read TGTGCCAGCAGCCTCCGGGACAGGGGCTCACCCCTCCACTTT.

This clone was observed once. The rearrangement uses TRBV29-1 and TRBJ2-2; 13 bases fit TRBD2. The J segment lost 5 bases and the V segment lost 4 bases, leaving 4 bases of the junction unmatched. This CDR3 spans 15 amino acids. The germline V gene encodes CDR1 SQVTM and CDR2 ANQGSEA. The CDR3 DNA is TGCAGCGTTGGCGGGACTAGCGGGAAAACCGGGGAGCTGTTTTTT. Translating gives CSVGGTSGKTGELFF.

This chain uses TRBV2 with TRBJ2-1; 9 positions agree with TRBD2. V shed 6 bases, J shed 6 bases, and the junction held 6 bases outside the gene matches. CDR3 length equals 14 residues. Per the germline V gene, CDR1 is SNHLY and CDR2 is FYNNEI. The CDR3 loop is CASRSSGMVNEQFF. The CDR3, as DNA: TGTGCCAGCAGGTCTAGCGGGATGGTCAATGAGCAGTTCTTC.

The CDR3 coding sequence is TGTGCCAGCAGCTTAGCTCGGACAGGGACGGGCACAGATACGCAGTATTTT. Translating gives CASSLARTGTGTDTQYF. The V and J genes are TRBV7-9 and TRBJ2-3; 8 bases fit TRBD1. Germline loops: CDR1 SEHNR, CDR2 FQNEAQ (reference sequence). V lost 0 bases, J lost 1 base, and 6 bases stayed unmatched. The CDR3 covers 17 residues. The whole variable domain, remainder taken from reference TRBV7-9 and TRBJ2-3, is DTGVSQNPRHKITKRGQNVTFRCDPISEHNRLYWYRQTLGQGPEFLTYFQNEAQLEKSRLLSDRFSAERPKGSFSTLEIQRTEQGDSAMYLCASSLARTGTGTDTQYFGPGTRLTVL.

V and J are TRBV5-4 and TRBJ1-2, with 10 nucleotides matching TRBD1. This CDR3 is built from 13 residues. Germline CDR1 SGHNT, CDR2 YYREEE (reference sequence). With 4 bases clipped from V and 10 bases from J, the junction kept 7 bases outside the gene matches. In DNA form, the CDR3 reads TGTGCCAGCAGCCTGAGGGGACAGGGGATCTACACCTTC. Amino acid sequence: CASSLRGQGIYTF.

This chain links TRBV5-1 with TRBJ1-1; D remains ambiguous. Deletions cut 4 bases from V and 2 bases from J, with 6 bases between. The germline gives CDR1 SGHRS, CDR2 YFSETQ. This CDR3 is 12 amino acids long. The chain's CDR3 is CASSNRNTEAFF. The CDR3 DNA reads TGCGCCAGCAGCAATAGAAACACTGAAGCTTTCTTT.

This chain uses TRBV30 with TRBJ2-3; no definite D call. In germline, CDR1 is GTSNPN, CDR2 SVGIG (reference sequence). Trimming cost V 2 bases and J 4 bases, with 19 bases left between them. CDR3 length: 16 amino acids. The DNA for the CDR3 is TGTGCCTGGAGTATCAGGCGTACCCGTGGCCCAGATACGCAGTATTTT. Translated: CAWSIRRTRGPDTQYF.

The CDR3 is CASSEQEGPYGYTF. The CDR3 DNA is TGTGCCAGCAGTGAACAGGAGGGACCCTATGGCTACACCTTC. The chain is built from TRBV6-1 and TRBJ1-2; tentative D call: TRBD1 (5 bases). V was trimmed by 2 bases and J by 4 bases, leaving 11 bases between them. The length of the CDR3 is 14 residues. Looked up from germline, CDR1 is MNHNS and CDR2 is SASEGT.

This CDR3 reads CASSRKWGNEQFF. The CDR3 bases are TGTGCCAGCAGTCGAAAGTGGGGCAATGAGCAGTTCTTC. This chain uses TRBV28 with TRBJ2-1; D gene unclear. The V end lost 5 bases, the J end lost 6 bases, and 11 bases lay between the germline ends. Germline CDR1 reads MDHEN; CDR2 reads SYDVKM. The CDR3 runs to 13 residues.

The rearrangement joins TRBV10-3 to TRBJ2-5, with D possibly TRBD2 on 6 matching bases. Trimming removed 8 bases from V and 0 bases from J, with 10 bases in between. The CDR3 covers 13 residues. From germline, CDR1 is ENHRY and CDR2 SYGVKD. CDR3 residues: CAISAGYQETQYF. DNA for the CDR3: TGTGCCATCTCTGCGGGGTACCAAGAGACCCAGTACTTC.

This chain connects TRBV6-6 to TRBJ2-7, with 8 positions matching TRBD2. V lost 6 bases to trimming and J lost 6 bases; unmatched junction nucleotides: 10. Germline CDR1 and CDR2: MNHNY and SVGAGI (reference sequence). The CDR3 loop spans 14 amino acids. The CDR3 DNA sequence: TGTGCCAGCAGCCAGGGACTAGGAGGCTCCGAGCAGTACTTC. It yields the protein CASSQGLGGSEQYF.

The V and J genes are TRBV15 and TRBJ2-5; no firm D call. This CDR3 has 17 amino acids. The germline gives CDR1 LNHNV, CDR2 YYDKDF (reference sequence). V lost 5 bases to trimming and J lost 1 base, with 20 bases between them. DNA of the CDR3: TGTGCCACCAGCCCTGGATCGCTCAGAGGCGTCCAAGAGACCCAGTACTTC. As protein: CATSPGSLRGVQETQYF. The variable domain in full, completed from reference TRBV15 and TRBJ2-5, reads DAMVIQNPRYQVTQFGKPVTLSCSQTLNHNVMYWYQQKSSQAPKLLFHYYDKDFNNEADTPDNFQSRRPNTSFCFLDIRSPGLGDTAMYLCATSPGSLRGVQETQYFGPGTRLLVL.

This clone was found a few times. This chain connects TRBV18 to TRBJ2-7, with 10 bases matching TRBD1. Losses at the gene ends were 3 bases for V and 6 bases for J; bases not matched to a gene: 2. Germline V gene sequence: CDR1 KGHSH, CDR2 LQKENI. This CDR3 comprises 13 residues. The CDR3 nucleotides read TGTGCCAGCTCACCTGGGACAGGGGCCGAGCAGTACTTC. Its protein product is CASSPGTGAEQYF.

The chain combines TRBV4-2 with TRBJ2-7, with D tentatively TRBD1 (5 bases). V was trimmed by 1 base and J by 3 bases, leaving 10 bases between them. The CDR3 has 14 residues. Germline V CDR1 and CDR2: LGHNA, YNFKEQ. DNA of the CDR3: TGTGCCAGCAGCCAAGGGCAGGGTCTCTACGAGCAGTACTTC. This codes for CASSQGQGLYEQYF.

The chain employs TRBV5-1 and TRBJ2-7; TRBD2 aligns across 9 bases. Trimming at V came to 2 bases and at J to 6 bases, leaving 9 bases not matched to a gene. This CDR3 has 15 residues. Germline CDR1 and CDR2: SGHRS and YFSETQ. Written as DNA, the CDR3 is TGCGCCAGCAGCTTAGTCAGCGGGAGGCCTGGCGAGCAGTACTTC. Protein product: CASSLVSGRPGEQYF.

This clone has only a few counts. The chain links TRBV5-4 to TRBJ2-7, with D hard to call. The CDR3 totals 15 residues. With 4 bases removed from V and 0 bases from J, the gap between germline ends came to 14 bases. The V gene's germline CDR1 is SGHNT and CDR2 YYREEE (reference sequence). Written as DNA, the CDR3 is TGTGCCAGCAGCCGGTCAGGACCCACCTCCTACGAGCAGTACTTC. It specifies CASSRSGPTSYEQYF.

The genes are TRBV15 and TRBJ2-3; 10 bases are shared with TRBD2. Germline V lookup: CDR1 LNHNV, CDR2 YYDKDF (reference sequence). The CDR3 totals 19 residues. V dropped 0 bases and J dropped 7; count of bases not matched to a gene: 16. The CDR3 loop is CATSRDLSGLAGAVHTQYF. The DNA of the CDR3 is TGTGCCACCAGCAGAGATCTTTCAGGGCTAGCGGGGGCCGTCCATACGCAGTATTTT.

This chain uses TRBV6-1 with TRBJ2-1; D is unresolved. This CDR3 is built from 13 residues. Germline V gives CDR1 MNHNS, CDR2 SASEGT. Trimming stripped 6 bases from V and 2 bases from J, with 8 bases between. Here the CDR3 DNA reads TGTGCCAGCAGAGGCGGAGCCTACAATGAGCAGTTCTTC. Translating it yields CASRGGAYNEQFF.

This clone was seen a few times. The chain recombines TRBV11-3 with TRBJ2-5; D is uncertain. This CDR3 spans 16 amino acids. Germline V gene data show CDR1 as SGHNT and CDR2 as YENEEA. Trimming stripped 1 base from V and 5 bases from J, with 17 bases between. The CDR3 reads CASSLGGARPIETQYF. DNA for the CDR3: TGTGCCAGCAGCTTAGGAGGAGCGCGTCCCATCGAGACCCAGTACTTC.

The V call is TRBV7-3, the J call TRBJ2-1; no reliable D call. Between the trimmed V and J ends, which lost 2 bases and 0 bases, there was a span of 8 bases. Germline CDR1 is SGHTA and CDR2 is FQGTGA. This CDR3 has 15 amino acids. CDR3 protein: CASSLAMSSYNEQFF. CDR3 nucleotide sequence: TGTGCCAGCAGCTTAGCTATGAGCTCCTACAATGAGCAGTTCTTC.

This chain uses TRBV6-1 with TRBJ2-7; 7 bases line up with TRBD2. Germline trimming cut 8 bases from V and 3 bases from J; bases unmatched to any gene: 4. The CDR3 totals 12 residues. Germline-derived CDR1 and CDR2 are MNHNS and SASEGT. Written as DNA, the CDR3 is TGTGCCAGCTCGGGGGGATACTACGAGCAGTACTTC. Translated: CASSGGYYEQYF.

The chain combines TRBV7-9 with TRBJ2-5; D remains unclear. Trimming removed 0 bases from V and 5 bases from J, with 1 base in between. Germline CDR1 is SEHNR and CDR2 is FQNEAQ (reference sequence). The CDR3 length is 11 residues. CDR3 region: CASSLAETQYF. For the CDR3, the DNA is TGTGCCAGCAGCTTAGCGGAGACCCAGTACTTC.

This clone was detected a few times. The CDR3 bases are TGTGCCACCAGCAGGATCCGGGATACAACTTATGGCTACACCTTC. It specifies CATSRIRDTTYGYTF. The gene calls are TRBV15 and TRBJ1-2; D ambiguous. The CDR3 contains 15 residues. V gave up 3 bases and J gave up 5 bases, with 16 bases separating them. CDR1 and CDR2 from the germline V gene are LNHNV and YYDKDF (reference sequence).

The chain couples TRBV19 to TRBJ1-2, with unresolved D. The V gene's germline CDR1 is LNHDA and CDR2 SQIVND (reference sequence). The V end lost 4 bases, the J end lost 4 bases, and 13 bases lay between the germline ends. CDR3 length: 14 residues. CDR3 in DNA: TGTGCCAGTAGTAGAGGAGGTTCGGGCTATGGCTACACCTTC. It translates to CASSRGGSGYGYTF.

This rearrangement joins TRBV7-8 to TRBJ2-2; 7 bases agree with TRBD1. The junction had 9 bases not matched to a gene; V was cut back by 5 bases and J by 6 bases. Germline CDR1 reads SGHVS; CDR2 reads FQNEAQ. CDR3 size: 15 residues. CDR3 sequence (DNA): TGTGCCAGCAGCCCCTTTAGAGGGGGCTCCGGGGAGCTGTTTTTT. Encoded protein: CASSPFRGGSGELFF. The full variable domain, completed using reference TRBV7-8 and TRBJ2-2, is GAGVSQSPRYKVAKRGQDVALRCDPISGHVSLFWYQQALGQGPEFLTYFQNEAQLDKSGLPSDRFFAERPEGSVSTLKIQRTQQEDSAVYLCASSPFRGGSGELFFGEGSRLTVL.

V is TRBV11-2 and J is TRBJ1-5; D is unresolved. The CDR3 consists of 14 residues. Trimming left V 0 bases short and J 5 bases short, with 8 bases between. Germline V gene data show CDR1 as SGHAT and CDR2 as FQNNGV. For the CDR3, the DNA is TGTGCCAGCAGCTTAGATTTCGGGGATCAGCCCCAGCATTTT. It translates to CASSLDFGDQPQHF.

This clone was detected a few times. J is TRBJ1-2 and V is TRBV5-1; a weak D match, TRBD1 (6 bases). The germline V gene encodes CDR1 SGHRS and CDR2 YFSETQ. Trimming left V 2 bases short and J 2 bases short, with 10 bases between. The CDR3 is 14 amino acids. The CDR3 sequence: CASSFRDINYGYTF. CDR3 coding DNA: TGCGCCAGCAGCTTTCGGGACATCAACTATGGCTACACCTTC.

The chain couples TRBV19 to TRBJ1-2; D remains ambiguous. The germline V gene encodes CDR1 LNHDA and CDR2 SQIVND (reference sequence). This CDR3 contains 13 residues. V was clipped by 6 bases and J by 4 bases, with 12 bases between them. CDR3 in DNA: TGTGCCAGTAGGGACGGGGAATTCTATGGCTACACCTTC. Its protein is CASRDGEFYGYTF.

This chain links TRBV6-5 with TRBJ1-1; D possibly corresponds to TRBD1 (6 bases). The CDR3 contains 16 residues. V gave up 4 bases and J gave up 1 base, with 16 bases separating them. Germline V CDR1 and CDR2: MNHEY, SVGAGI. CDR3 in DNA: TGTGCCAGCAGTTTTCTATCCGGGACAACGAACACTGAAGCTTTCTTT. As protein: CASSFLSGTTNTEAFF.

The V call is TRBV5-6, the J call TRBJ1-1; perhaps TRBD1 as D (5 bases). In germline, CDR1 is SGHDT, CDR2 YYEEEE. The CDR3 consists of 14 residues. V shed 4 bases and J shed 2 bases, with 12 bases lying between them. The CDR3 sequence: CASSRDRVNTEAFF. In nucleotides, the CDR3 is TGTGCCAGCAGCCGAGACAGAGTAAACACTGAAGCTTTCTTT.

This rearrangement joins TRBV5-8 to TRBJ2-1, with TRBD1 identical over 9 bases. The germline gives CDR1 SGHTS, CDR2 YDEGEE. This CDR3 region has 15 residues. V was pared by 4 bases and J by 8 bases, with 10 bases of the junction left unmatched. The CDR3 nucleotides read TGTGCCAGCAGCGACCGGGACAGGGTTATGTATGAGCAGTTCTTC. Its translation: CASSDRDRVMYEQFF.

This clone is labeled medium-sized (0.01 to 0.1%). The chain links TRBV6-1 to TRBJ1-5; D is possibly TRBD1 (5 bases). Trimming left V 2 bases short and J 2 bases short, with 7 bases between. The CDR3 loop spans 14 amino acids. Germline assignment: CDR1 MNHNS and CDR2 SASEGT. CDR3 residues: CASSESGGNQPQHF. The CDR3 nucleotides are TGTGCCAGCAGTGAATCGGGGGGCAATCAGCCCCAGCATTTT.